The rows below give T cell receptor beta chains drawn from one sample of a study of T cells in tuberculosis. Sequencing was performed with immunoSEQ multiplex PCR; in TCRdb, only in-frame clones are kept and a portion is missing. This sample yields some 34,000 clones, of which approximately 96% are seen a single time; 6.2% belongs to the top ten. The sample was PBMCs. The receptors come from a donor aged 10-29 years with latent tuberculosis or without tuberculosis infection. The CDR3 runs from the conserved cysteine through the conserved F or W. A D gene is named only where the DNA matches it firmly. Size tells how often a clone was seen (once, few, many) or the class of an expanded clone, and some rows leave it out.

d_call	clone_size	v_call	j_call	cdr3_aa	cdr3_nt
TRBD2	-	TRBV4-2	TRBJ2-3	CASSQVGGGGAVGTDTQYF	TGTGCCAGCAGCCAAGTTGGTGGCGGGGGGGCCGTTGGTACAGATACGCAGTATTTT
-	-	TRBV5-1	TRBJ2-2	CASSPGGTGELFF	TGCGCCAGCAGCCCCGGCGGCACCGGGGAGCTGTTTTTT
TRBD2	-	TRBV5-6	TRBJ2-7	CASSLVGTSLLYEQYF	TGTGCCAGCAGCTTGGTAGGGACTAGCCTATTATACGAGCAGTACTTC
TRBD1	-	TRBV10-3	TRBJ2-7	CAIRRTGYEQYF	TGTGCCATCAGAAGGACAGGGTACGAGCAGTACTTC
-	once	TRBV11-3	TRBJ2-7	CASSFGRDYEQYF	TGTGCCAGCAGCTTCGGCAGGGACTACGAGCAGTACTTC
-	-	TRBV5-4	TRBJ2-2	CASGAGRGELFF	TGTGCCAGTGGGGCCGGACGCGGGGAGCTGTTTTTT
-	-	TRBV6-1	TRBJ1-3	CASSEVFSGNTIYF	TGTGCCAGCAGTGAAGTCTTCTCTGGAAACACCATATATTTT
-	-	TRBV10-3	TRBJ2-2	CAIRGAGSNTGELFF	TGTGCCATCAGGGGGGCAGGCTCGAACACCGGGGAGCTGTTTTTT
TRBD2	-	TRBV9	TRBJ2-1	CASSPRGSGGYNEQFF	TGTGCCAGCAGCCCCCGGGGTAGCGGGGGGTACAATGAGCAGTTCTTC
-	-	TRBV6-5	TRBJ1-2	CASSYSISGVYGYTF	TGTGCCAGCAGTTACTCAATTTCGGGAGTCTATGGCTACACCTTC
-	-	TRBV10-2	TRBJ2-7	CASSERGYNEQYF	TGCGCCAGCAGTGAACGGGGTTACAACGAGCAGTACTTC
-	-	TRBV30	TRBJ1-1	CAWVPPGTHGEAFF	TGTGCCTGGGTCCCCCCCGGGACACACGGCGAAGCTTTCTTT
-	-	TRBV2	TRBJ2-1	CASSVGVNEQFF	TGTGCCAGCAGTGTCGGGGTAAATGAGCAGTTCTTC
-	-	TRBV6-5	TRBJ2-3	CASSRRSGYTDTQYF	TGTGCCAGCAGTCGACGTAGCGGTTACACAGATACGCAGTATTTT
TRBD2	-	TRBV11-3	TRBJ2-3	CASSPGRGLAGGATDTQYF	TGTGCCAGCAGCCCCGGTAGGGGACTAGCGGGGGGTGCTACAGATACGCAGTATTTT
TRBD1	-	TRBV9	TRBJ1-2	CASRAGTATNYGYTF	TGTGCCAGCAGAGCCGGGACAGCTACTAACTATGGCTACACCTTC